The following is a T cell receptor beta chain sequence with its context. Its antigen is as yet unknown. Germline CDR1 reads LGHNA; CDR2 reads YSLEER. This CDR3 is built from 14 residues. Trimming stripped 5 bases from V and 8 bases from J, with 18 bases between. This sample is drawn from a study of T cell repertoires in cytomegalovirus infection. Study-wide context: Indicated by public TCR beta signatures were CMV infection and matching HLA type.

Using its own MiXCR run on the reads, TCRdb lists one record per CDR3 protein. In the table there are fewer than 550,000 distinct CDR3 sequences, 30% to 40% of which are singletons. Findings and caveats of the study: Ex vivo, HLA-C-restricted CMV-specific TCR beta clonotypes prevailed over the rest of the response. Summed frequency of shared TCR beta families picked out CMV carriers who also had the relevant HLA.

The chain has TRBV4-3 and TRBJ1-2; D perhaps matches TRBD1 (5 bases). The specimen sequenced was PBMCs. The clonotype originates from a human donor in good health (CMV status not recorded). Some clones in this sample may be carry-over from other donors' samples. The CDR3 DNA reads TGCGCCAGCAGCTCCGGGCAAAGGGGCGGGGGCTACACCTTC. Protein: CASSSGQRGGGYTF.